The 2 T cell receptor beta chains in this list originate from one sample, sequenced in a study of blood T cell repertoires in COVID-19. TCRdb's table, derived via immunoSEQ multiplex PCR, lists solely in-frame clones and lacks some. This table holds approximately 150,000 clones, 65% to 80% found once. Specimen: peripheral blood. Source of these receptors: a man in his fifties or sixties with acute or convalescent COVID-19.

The rearrangement joins TRBV3-1 (or the pseudogene TRBV3-2) to TRBJ2-5, with 7 bases identical to TRBD2. This CDR3 region has 14 residues. Germline V CDR1 and CDR2: LGHDT, YNNKEL (reference sequence). V dropped 4 bases and J dropped 1; count of bases not matched to a gene: 3. CDR3 bases: TGTGCCAGCAGCCTATCGGGGGGCCAAGAGACCCAGTACTTC. Protein product: CASSLSGGQETQYF.

This clone showed up just once. The chain employs TRBV7-3 and TRBJ2-1, with 10 nucleotides matching TRBD2. J lost 2 bases, V lost 4 bases, and 2 bases had no gene match. Germline V CDR1 and CDR2: SGHTA, FQGTGA. The CDR3 has 15 amino acids. CDR3 loop: CASSSSGGAYNEQFF. The CDR3 coding sequence is TGTGCCAGCAGCTCGAGCGGGGGGGCCTACAATGAGCAGTTCTTC.